This T cell receptor beta chain was sequenced in a study of cytomegalovirus exposure and HLA in healthy donors. Across the whole study: Genotyping showed roughly 83% of roughly 390 donors falling in the Caucasian-associated ancestry cluster. Study-wide findings and caveats: The HLA-A and HLA-B alleles of most subjects were reportedly predicted accurately from TCR beta sequences.

CDR1 is KGHSH and CDR2 is LQKENI in the germline V gene. Trimming cost V 6 bases and J 8 bases, with 13 bases left between them. The CDR3 runs 13 residues. PCR primers comprised 60 Vbeta and 13 Jbeta primers. Repertoires were generated with immunoSEQ multiplex PCR, while TCRdb's copy carries only in-frame clones and drops some. The table lists more than 130,000 clones, around 80% of them singletons. About this clone: What it binds is not known.

The specimen sequenced was PBMCs. This TCR came from a man between 35 and 55 years old in good health and CMV-seropositive. V usage is TRBV18 and J usage is TRBJ1-4; no definite D call. The CDR3 protein is CASSSGGGEKLFF. The CDR3 DNA sequence: TGTGCCAGCTCGTCCGGAGGCGGGGAAAAACTGTTTTTT.